This T cell receptor beta chain stems from a study of blood T cells in healthy people across ages (dated by TCRdb to about 2015). Background for the entire study: In model experiments, template switching captured about one uniquely barcoded TCR beta cDNA molecule for every two T cells. To track age-related changes in TCR beta repertoire diversity, the study relied on deep sequencing normalized with unique cDNA molecular identifiers. The donors were split into four age groups: young (average around 15 years), middle-aged (nearly 40), aged (about 62) and long-lived (approximately 80). To avoid experimental bias, donors of different ages were spread randomly across the sequencing lanes. Two additional independent replicas of 1 million unique cDNA reads from the same blood draw were analyzed for two donors (one aged 18 to 30 and one aged 80 or older).

Receptors were amplified or captured by 5' RACE. The data were produced on an Illumina HiSeq 2500. A second roughly 6 to 11 cycle PCR used a sample-barcoded 5' primer and a J-beta primer mix. A unique molecular identifier was introduced onto each TCR beta cDNA molecule by a template-switch 5' adaptor carrying 12 random nucleotides. At least 2.5 million CDR3-containing paired-end reads were obtained from each sample. The Mint cDNA synthesis kit, primed by a TRBC-specific oligonucleotide, was used to synthesize first-strand cDNA from all RNA. Following uracil-DNA glycosylase treatment, a first 18-cycle PCR with universal primers M1SS and BC2_uni_R was performed on all cDNA. The published analysis was carried out like this. Each sample was normalized by randomly selecting 1 million high-quality reads, each carrying a distinct molecular identifier. Instead of being binned into consensus sequences, reads that shared molecular identifiers were thrown out. MiTCR, with a Q25 quality threshold and the strictest error-elimination algorithm, was used for CDR3 identification, clonotype clustering and error correction. A nonparametric unseen species model with Euler transformation was used to estimate a lower bound on total TCR beta diversity. TCRdb reanalyzed the raw reads on its own, using fastp at Q25 for trimming and MiXCR for clone calling, and kept in-frame beta chains. Each entry is one CDR3 protein sequence, shown with its most common DNA and genes. The V and J calls follow TCRdb's processing rather than the paper's. This sample comprises 650,000 to 1,000,000 distinct CDR3 sequences, 35% to 60% of them detected only once. The ten largest clonotypes hold about a sixth of the sample.

Systemically healthy Caucasian individuals from Russia, about 38 in total and aged about 6 to 100 years, were included as donors. Roughly 9.5 milliliters of peripheral blood were drawn from each donor into EDTA-treated Vacutainer tubes. Ficoll-Paque density-gradient centrifugation was used to isolate PBMCs, with at least 6 million obtained per sample. Trizol reagent was used to extract total RNA from PBMCs, with at least 6 micrograms per sample. Naive CD45RAhigh/CD27high T cell percentages were measured by flow cytometry on a PBMC aliquot from every donor. As to this clonotype: Its antigen specificity is not known. It has no much larger one-base neighbor in the sample; base qualities were not kept.

Overall study outcomes, separate from this receptor: Observed TCR beta diversity per million T cells fell roughly linearly with age, and a significant reduction was already apparent by age roughly 40. There was a strong correlation between observed TCR beta diversity and the percentage of naive T cells measured by flow cytometry. Estimates of total diversity from one million sequenced T cells were regarded as lower bounds and underestimates. Compared with the aged group, the long-lived group had more naive CD4+ T cells, fewer expanded clones and increased TCR diversity, a pattern suggesting age selection. Bulk unsorted PBMC profiling prevented conclusive comparison of naive and antigen-experienced compartments. Because donor CMV infection status was unknown, age-related changes in expanded clonotypes were potentially confounded.

The source material was blood. The sequence derives from an elderly man in good health.

At the DNA level, the sequence is TGTGCCAGCAGCACCGTAGCGGCTGGGACCCAGTACTTC. Translated, it gives CASSTVAAGTQYF. The rearrangement combines TRBV7-2 with TRBJ2-5, with TRBD2 tentatively as D gene (6 bases match). V loses 5 bases of germline sequence and J loses 7 bases, and the interval between the two ends is 14 bases. Counted from cysteine to phenylalanine, this CDR3 has 13 amino acids. CDR3 DNA only is kept here, 39 bases in frame from base 1. CDR1 is given as SGHTA and CDR2 as FQGNSA, both from the germline V gene.